The entry below gives a single T cell receptor (beta chain) sequence along with its context. Germline CDR1 is WNHNN and CDR2 is SYGVQD (reference sequence). V lost 3 bases, J lost 5 bases, and 10 bases lay in between. CDR3 size: 13 residues. This sample was taken from a study of Graves' ophthalmopathy and Graves' hyperthyroidism. RNA served as the template for amplifying TCR beta CDR3 regions. HTBI primers were employed in first-round RT-PCR, then a second-round multiplex PCR followed. One entry per CDR3 protein, called by TCRdb with MiXCR from the multiplex PCR reads. The table lists about 170,000 distinct CDR3 sequences, approximately 38% of them singletons.

The chain has TRBV10-1 and TRBJ1-2; a weak D match, TRBD1 (5 bases). The specimen sequenced was peripheral blood. The receptor was derived from a middle-aged woman with Graves' ophthalmopathy. The CDR3 sequence: CASSESGGYGYTF. The CDR3 bases are TGCGCCAGCAGTGAAAGCGGGGGGTATGGCTACACCTTC.